The clone carrying this TCR beta chain was seen at least ten times. These data are taken from a study of identical twins. TCRdb itself ran the 5' RACE reads through MiXCR, one entry per CDR3 protein. The table includes some 560,000 distinct CDR3 sequences, nearly 10% detected once. This CDR3 has 13 amino acids. The germline V and J ends were trimmed by 2 bases and 3 bases, with 11 bases remaining between them. Germline CDR1 reads DFQATT; CDR2 reads SNEGSKA (reference sequence). In addition, the sample was reused for a study of yellow fever vaccine responses in identical twins.

This sequence was found in a woman between 18 and 29 years old in good health. The specimen sequenced was PBMCs. V is TRBV20-1 and J is TRBJ2-7; weak D call: TRBD2 (5 bases). CDR3 sequence: CSARHYGIYEQYF. CDR3 DNA sequence: TGCAGTGCTAGACATTACGGGATCTACGAGCAGTACTTC.